This T cell receptor (beta chain) was recovered during a study of identical twins. TCRdb re-called the 5' RACE reads through MiXCR, storing one row per CDR3 protein. The repertoire has 500,000 or so distinct CDR3 sequences, approximately 15% of them found once; the top ten carry approximately 0.52%. V lost 5 bases to trimming and J lost 7 bases; unmatched junction nucleotides: 11. This CDR3 is built from 15 residues. The sample was also linked to a second study, of yellow fever vaccine responses in identical twins.

V usage is TRBV12-3 or TRBV12-4 and J usage is TRBJ2-1, with 7 bases that match TRBD2. The TCR originated in a woman under 30 in good health. Sequencing was performed on CD4+ T cells sorted from blood. As DNA, the CDR3 is TGTGCCAGCAGTCCCGGGACCCTGGGGGGGAATGAGCAGTTCTTC. The encoded protein is CASSPGTLGGNEQFF.